These T cell receptor beta chains were read from a single sample in a study of T-cell reconstitution after alpha-beta-depleted transplantation in children. TCRdb ran MiXCR on the PCR reads and lists one entry per CDR3 protein. The sample includes 600,000 or so distinct CDR3 sequences, more than 20% of them seen just once. This specimen was PBMCs, mostly from graft donor cells, taken 360 days after TCRalphabeta/CD19-depleted stem cell transplant. The receptors shown here come from a boy under two years old who had a stem cell transplant for acute myeloid leukemia, so the T cells may come from the graft donor. Each CDR3 is given with its conserved first and last residue. The D gene is left open where the match is weak. Clone size is not always given. Where it is, it says once, few, many or a class for expanded clones.

>TRBJ1-2|TRBV3-1|TRBD1|many
CASNLQGYYGYTF
TGTGCCAGCAACCTACAGGGGTACTATGGCTACACCTTC
>TRBJ2-3|TRBV13|TRBD2|NA
CASSPDGGWTSQPDTQYF
TGTGCCAGCAGCCCAGACGGTGGATGGACTAGCCAGCCAGATACGCAGTATTTT
>TRBJ2-3|TRBV29-1|NA|many
CSGLTRVPDTQYF
TGCAGCGGCCTAACTAGGGTTCCGGATACGCAGTATTTT
>TRBJ2-7|TRBV7-9|NA|many
CASSLAPSAGGEQYF
TGTGCCAGCAGCTTAGCCCCCAGTGCCGGGGGTGAGCAGTACTTC
>TRBJ2-5|TRBV20-1|NA|few
CSARDLGGRGGETQYF
TGCAGTGCTAGAGATCTGGGCGGCAGGGGAGGGGAGACCCAGTACTTC
>TRBJ2-6|TRBV21-1|NA|NA
CASSNPARAGANVLTF
TGTGCCAGCAGCAACCCGGCTAGGGCTGGGGCCAACGTCCTGACTTTC
>TRBJ1-2|TRBV20-1|TRBD1|NA
CSASLQGAQGGYTF
TGCAGTGCTAGCCTACAGGGGGCGCAAGGTGGCTACACCTTC
>TRBJ2-5|TRBV4-2|NA|NA
CASSQIQRNQETQYF
TGTGCCAGCAGCCAAATACAGCGCAACCAAGAGACCCAGTACTTC
>TRBJ1-5|TRBV6-5|NA|NA
CASRIGVNQPQHF
TGTGCCAGCAGGATCGGGGTCAATCAGCCCCAGCATTTT
>TRBJ1-6|TRBV27|NA|few
CASSATRDNSPLHF
TGTGCCAGCAGTGCCACCCGGGACAATTCACCCCTCCACTTT
>TRBJ2-3|TRBV20-1|TRBD1|NA
CSAPGQGGSRTSTDTQYF
TGCAGTGCCCCGGGACAGGGAGGGAGTAGAACCAGCACAGATACGCAGTATTTT
>TRBJ2-1|TRBV7-2|TRBD1|NA
CASSPRTGPDEQFF
TGTGCCAGCAGCCCCCGGACAGGCCCGGATGAGCAGTTCTTC
>TRBJ1-4|TRBV29-1|NA|many
CSVSGTTNEKLFF
TGCAGCGTCTCCGGGACCACGAATGAAAAACTGTTTTTT
>TRBJ2-1|TRBV20-1|TRBD2|once
CSASGTISSYNEQFF
TGCAGTGCTAGCGGGACTATAAGCTCCTACAATGAGCAGTTCTTC
>TRBJ1-1|TRBV20-1|NA|few
CSASRTGMGTEAFF
TGCAGTGCTAGTCGAACAGGGATGGGCACTGAAGCTTTCTTT
>TRBJ2-5|TRBV12-3/TRBV12-4|TRBD2|many
CASSFIAGTQETQYF
TGTGCCAGCAGTTTCATAGCGGGGACCCAAGAGACCCAGTACTTC
>TRBJ2-2|TRBV7-2|NA|few
CASSQEATGELFF
TGTGCCAGCAGCCAAGAGGCTACCGGGGAGCTGTTTTTT
>TRBJ2-1|TRBV15|TRBD2|many
CATSRGLAVNEQFF
TGTGCCACCAGCAGGGGACTAGCGGTGAATGAGCAGTTCTTC